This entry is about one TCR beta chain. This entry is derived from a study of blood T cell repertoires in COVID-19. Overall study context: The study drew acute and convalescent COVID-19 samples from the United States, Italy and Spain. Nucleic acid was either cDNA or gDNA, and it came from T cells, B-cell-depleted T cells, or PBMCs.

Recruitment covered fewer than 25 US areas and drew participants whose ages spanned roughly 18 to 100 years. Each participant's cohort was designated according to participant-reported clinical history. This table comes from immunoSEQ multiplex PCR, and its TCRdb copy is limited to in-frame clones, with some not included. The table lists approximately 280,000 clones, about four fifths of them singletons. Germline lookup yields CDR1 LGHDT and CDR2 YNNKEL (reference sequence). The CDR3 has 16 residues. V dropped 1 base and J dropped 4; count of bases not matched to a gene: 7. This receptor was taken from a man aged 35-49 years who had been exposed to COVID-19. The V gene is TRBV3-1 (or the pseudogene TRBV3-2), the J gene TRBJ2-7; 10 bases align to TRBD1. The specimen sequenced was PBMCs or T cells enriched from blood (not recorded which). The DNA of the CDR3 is TGTGCCAGCAGCCAAGCCCGACAGGGGGCAGGGTACGAGCAGTACTTC. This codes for CASSQARQGAGYEQYF.